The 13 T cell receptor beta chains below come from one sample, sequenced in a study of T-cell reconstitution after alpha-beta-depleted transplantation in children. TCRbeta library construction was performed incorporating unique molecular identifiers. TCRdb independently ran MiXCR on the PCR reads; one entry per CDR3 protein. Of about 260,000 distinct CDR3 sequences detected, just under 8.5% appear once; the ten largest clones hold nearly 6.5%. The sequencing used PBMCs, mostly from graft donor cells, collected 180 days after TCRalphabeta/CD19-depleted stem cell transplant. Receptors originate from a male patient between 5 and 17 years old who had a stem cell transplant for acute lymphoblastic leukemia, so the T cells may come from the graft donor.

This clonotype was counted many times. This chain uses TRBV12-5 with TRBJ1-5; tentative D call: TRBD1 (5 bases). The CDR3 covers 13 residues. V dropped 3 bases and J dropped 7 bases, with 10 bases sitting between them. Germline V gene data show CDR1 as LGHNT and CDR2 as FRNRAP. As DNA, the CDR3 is TGTGCTAGTGGTTTTGGGGGAACCCAGCCCCAGCATTTT. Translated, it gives CASGFGGTQPQHF. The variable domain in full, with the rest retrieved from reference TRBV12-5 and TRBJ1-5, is DARVTQTPRHKVTEMGQEVTMRCQPILGHNTVFWYRQTMMQGLELLAYFRNRAPLDDSGMPKDRFSAEMPDATLATLKIQPSEPRDSAVYFCASGFGGTQPQHFGDGTRLSIL.

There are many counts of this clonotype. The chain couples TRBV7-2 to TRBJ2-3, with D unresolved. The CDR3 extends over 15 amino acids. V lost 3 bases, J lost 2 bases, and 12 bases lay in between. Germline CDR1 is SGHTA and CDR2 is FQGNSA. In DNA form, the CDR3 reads TGTGCCAGCAGCTTCTTCATAGGAGTCACAGATACGCAGTATTTT. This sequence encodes CASSFFIGVTDTQYF.

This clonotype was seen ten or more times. The CDR3 bases are TGCAGCGTTGGACGGGGAGCGAACACTGAAGCTTTCTTT. Its protein product is CSVGRGANTEAFF. V usage is TRBV29-1 and J usage is TRBJ1-1; no reliable D call. CDR1 is SQVTM, CDR2 ANQGSEA, per germline. This CDR3 contains 13 residues. V lost 4 bases, J lost 1 base, and 10 bases lay in between.

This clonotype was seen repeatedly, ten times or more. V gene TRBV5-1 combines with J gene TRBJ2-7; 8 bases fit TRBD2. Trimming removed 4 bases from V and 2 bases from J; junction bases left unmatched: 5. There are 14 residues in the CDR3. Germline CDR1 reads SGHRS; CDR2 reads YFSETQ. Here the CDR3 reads CASSITSGTYEQYF. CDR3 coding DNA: TGCGCCAGCAGCATCACTAGCGGTACCTACGAGCAGTACTTC.

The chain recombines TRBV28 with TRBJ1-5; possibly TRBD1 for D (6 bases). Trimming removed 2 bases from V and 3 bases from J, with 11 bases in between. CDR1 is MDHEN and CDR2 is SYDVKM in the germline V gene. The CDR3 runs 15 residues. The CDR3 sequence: CASSLRGGLNQPQHF. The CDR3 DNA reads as TGTGCCAGCAGTTTAAGGGGGGGGCTCAATCAGCCCCAGCATTTT.

For the CDR3, the DNA is TGCAGCGCAGGGGACATCACCGGGGAGCTGTTTTTT. As protein: CSAGDITGELFF. The chain couples TRBV20-1 to TRBJ2-2, with D perhaps matching TRBD1 (6 bases). The CDR3 has 12 amino acids. Germline V gene lookup returns CDR1 DFQATT and CDR2 SNEGSKA (reference sequence).

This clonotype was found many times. The CDR3 DNA reads TGTGCCAGCAGTAGCGACCGGGACCAGGGTTCACCCCTCCACTTT. This codes for CASSSDRDQGSPLHF. The gene calls are TRBV27 and TRBJ1-6; TRBD1 is a possible D gene (5 bases). Germline V gene lookup returns CDR1 MNHEY and CDR2 SMNVEV (reference sequence). V lost 5 bases to trimming and J lost 9 bases, with 17 bases between them. This CDR3 spans 15 amino acids.

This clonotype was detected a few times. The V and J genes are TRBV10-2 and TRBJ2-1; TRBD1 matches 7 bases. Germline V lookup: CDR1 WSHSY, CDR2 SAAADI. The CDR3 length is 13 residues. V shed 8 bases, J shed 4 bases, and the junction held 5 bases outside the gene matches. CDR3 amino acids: CASLGTDYNEQFF. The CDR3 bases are TGCGCCAGCCTAGGGACAGATTACAATGAGCAGTTCTTC.

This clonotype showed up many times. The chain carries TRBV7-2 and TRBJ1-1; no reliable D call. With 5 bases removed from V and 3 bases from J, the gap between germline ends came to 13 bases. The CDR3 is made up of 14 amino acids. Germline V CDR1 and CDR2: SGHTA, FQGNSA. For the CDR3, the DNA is TGTGCCAGCAGCGAGGACTTGGGGTACACTGAAGCTTTCTTT. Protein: CASSEDLGYTEAFF.

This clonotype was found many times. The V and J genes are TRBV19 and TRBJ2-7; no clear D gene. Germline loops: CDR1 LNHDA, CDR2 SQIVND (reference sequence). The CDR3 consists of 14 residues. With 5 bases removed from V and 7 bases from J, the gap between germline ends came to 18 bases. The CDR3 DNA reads TGTGCCAGTAGTCCCCTGGAGCTCATAGGTGAGCAGTACTTC. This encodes CASSPLELIGEQYF.

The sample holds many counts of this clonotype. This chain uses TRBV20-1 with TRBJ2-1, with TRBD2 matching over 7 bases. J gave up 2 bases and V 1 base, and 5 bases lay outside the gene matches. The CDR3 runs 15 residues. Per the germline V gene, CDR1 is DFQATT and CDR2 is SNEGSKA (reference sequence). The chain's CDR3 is CSARVPSGTYNEQFF. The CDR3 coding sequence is TGCAGTGCTAGAGTGCCTAGCGGAACCTACAATGAGCAGTTCTTC.

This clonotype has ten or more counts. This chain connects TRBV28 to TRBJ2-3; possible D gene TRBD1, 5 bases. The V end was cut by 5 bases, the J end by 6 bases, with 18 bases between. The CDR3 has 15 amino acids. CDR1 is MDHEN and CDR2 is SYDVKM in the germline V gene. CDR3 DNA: TGTGCCAGCAGTCCCATCCCCAGGGCCTGGGATACGCAGTATTTT. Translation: CASSPIPRAWDTQYF.

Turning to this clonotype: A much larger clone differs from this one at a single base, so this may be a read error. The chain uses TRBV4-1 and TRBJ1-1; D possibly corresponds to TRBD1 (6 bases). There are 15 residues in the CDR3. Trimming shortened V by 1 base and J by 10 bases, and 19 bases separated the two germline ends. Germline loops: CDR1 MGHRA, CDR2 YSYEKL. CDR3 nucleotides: TGCGCCAGCAGCCAAGCATTGGGACACCAAAAAGGAGCTTTCTTT. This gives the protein CASSQALGHQKGAFF.